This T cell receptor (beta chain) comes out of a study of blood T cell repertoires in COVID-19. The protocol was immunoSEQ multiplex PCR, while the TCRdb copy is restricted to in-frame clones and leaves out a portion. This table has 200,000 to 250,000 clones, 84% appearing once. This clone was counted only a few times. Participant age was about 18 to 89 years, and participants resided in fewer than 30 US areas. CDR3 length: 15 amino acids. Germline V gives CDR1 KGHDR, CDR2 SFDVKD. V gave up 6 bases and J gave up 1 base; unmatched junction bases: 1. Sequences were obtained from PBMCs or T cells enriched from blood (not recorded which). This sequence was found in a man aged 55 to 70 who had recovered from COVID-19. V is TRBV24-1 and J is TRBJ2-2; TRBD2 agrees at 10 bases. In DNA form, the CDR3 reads TGTGCCACCAGTACTAGCGGGGTGAACACCGGGGAGCTGTTTTTT. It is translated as CATSTSGVNTGELFF.